The 20 T cell receptor beta chains in this list originate from one sample, sequenced in a study of blood T cells in healthy people across ages. Combining a sample-barcoded 5' primer with a J-beta primer mix, a second PCR ran for about 6 to 11 cycles. TCRdb re-called the 5' RACE reads through MiXCR, storing one row per CDR3 protein. The repertoire holds about 970,000 distinct CDR3 sequences, roughly 50% seen once, with 20% to 25% in the top ten. Sequencing input: blood. Source of these receptors: a woman aged 60 to 75 in good health.

The chain has TRBV13 and TRBJ2-3; TRBD2 aligns across 7 bases. CDR3 size: 16 residues. The germline gives CDR1 PRHDT, CDR2 FYEKMQ (reference sequence). The junction had 9 bases not matched to a gene; V was cut back by 4 bases and J by 2 bases. The CDR3 protein is CASSSRGGSFTDTQYF. Written as DNA, the CDR3 is TGTGCCAGCAGCTCCCGTGGCGGGAGTTTCACAGATACGCAGTATTTT.

This clonotype has only a few counts. V and J are TRBV6-5 and TRBJ1-2; D not certain. CDR1 and CDR2 (germline): MNHEY, SVGAGI. The V gene lost 3 bases and the J gene lost 5 bases, with 13 bases spanning the gap. The CDR3 extends over 14 amino acids. The CDR3 DNA reads TGTGCCAGCAGTTATCCCGCGAATCCGTATGGCTACACCTTC. This encodes CASSYPANPYGYTF.

Only a few counts were recorded for this clonotype. The J gene is TRBJ2-3, the V gene TRBV6-6; TRBD2 might be the D (6 bases). CDR3 size: 13 residues. The germline V gene has CDR1 MNHNY and CDR2 SVGAGI (reference sequence). Trimming pared 0 bases from V and 10 bases from J, leaving 11 bases between. The CDR3 nucleotides read TGTGCCAGCAGTTACTCGAGGCGGGACGCGCAGTATTTT. Protein: CASSYSRRDAQYF.

This CDR3 is CASSLWSGQETQYF. The CDR3 DNA reads TGTGCCAGCAGCTTGTGGTCGGGCCAAGAGACCCAGTACTTC. The V and J genes are TRBV5-4 and TRBJ2-5; D remains unclear. The CDR3 runs to 14 residues. Trimming removed 1 base at V and 1 base at J, with 8 bases between. In germline, CDR1 is SGHNT, CDR2 YYREEE (reference sequence).

This sequence joins TRBV4-1 and TRBJ2-3, with unresolved D. The CDR3 has 17 residues. In germline, CDR1 is MGHRA, CDR2 YSYEKL. The V gene lost 4 bases and the J gene lost 0 bases, with 17 bases spanning the gap. This chain's CDR3 is CASSPRPLGVSTDTQYF. The CDR3 DNA reads TGCGCCAGCAGCCCTCGACCGCTCGGAGTGAGCACAGATACGCAGTATTTT.

This clonotype was recorded only once. The gene calls are TRBV12-3 or TRBV12-4 and TRBJ1-5; D not resolved. Trimming removed 6 bases at V and 5 bases at J, with 8 bases between. CDR3 length equals 12 residues. CDR3 DNA: TGTGCCAGCAGACCTGGTGATCAGCCCCAGCATTTT. Translating gives CASRPGDQPQHF.

The chain couples TRBV5-8 to TRBJ2-3; a weak D match, TRBD1 (6 bases). V was clipped by 6 bases and J by 6 bases, with 20 bases between them. Germline V gives CDR1 SGHTS, CDR2 YDEGEE. CDR3 length: 15 amino acids. CDR3 residues: CASTSGHLLSDTQYF. CDR3 coding DNA: TGTGCCAGCACCTCGGGACATCTGCTTTCGGATACGCAGTATTTT. Combining the CDR3 with reference TRBV5-8 and TRBJ2-3 gives the whole variable domain EAGVTQSPTHLIKTRGQQATLRCSPISGHTSVYWYQQALGLGLQFLLWYDEGEERNRGNFPPRFSGRQFPNYSSELNVNALELEDSALYLCASTSGHLLSDTQYFGPGTRLTVL.

V and J are TRBV20-1 and TRBJ2-7; TRBD2 aligns across 7 bases. Per the germline V gene, CDR1 is DFQATT and CDR2 is SNEGSKA (reference sequence). J gave up 2 bases and V 7 bases, and 8 bases lay outside the gene matches. The CDR3 runs to 13 residues. The CDR3, as DNA: TGCAGTGAGAGGCTAGCGGCTACCTACGAGCAGTACTTC. Protein product: CSERLAATYEQYF.

The rearrangement uses TRBV11-2 and TRBJ2-1, with TRBD2 identical over 7 bases. Trimming took 7 bases from V and 6 from J; bases not matched to a gene: 3. The germline V gene encodes CDR1 SGHAT and CDR2 FQNNGV. CDR3 length: 12 residues. CDR3 sequence reads: CASNRTSNEQFF. The CDR3 DNA reads as TGTGCCAGCAACCGGACTAGCAATGAGCAGTTCTTC.

The chain employs TRBV6-1 and TRBJ2-1; D possibly corresponds to TRBD1 (8 bases). Per the germline V gene, CDR1 is MNHNS and CDR2 is SASEGT. The CDR3 spans 18 residues. V dropped 5 bases and J dropped 5 bases, with 25 bases sitting between them. The CDR3, as DNA: TGTGCCAGCAGTCTGGTTAAGACAGGGGAGGGGGTCAACAATGAGCAGTTCTTC. Translating gives CASSLVKTGEGVNNEQFF.

This clonotype showed up just a few times. The genes are TRBV29-1 and TRBJ1-3, with D unresolved. The CDR3 has 10 amino acids. The germline V gene encodes CDR1 SQVTM and CDR2 ANQGSEA. Deletions cut 4 bases from V and 7 bases from J, with 5 bases between. CDR3 region: CSVVANTIYF. CDR3 bases: TGCAGCGTTGTTGCGAACACCATATATTTT.

DNA of the CDR3: TGTGCCAGCACCCCAGAGCCCCGTCGTACCCAGTACTTC. It specifies CASTPEPRRTQYF. The rearrangement links TRBV6-5 to TRBJ2-5; D call uncertain. The V end lost 7 bases, the J end lost 8 bases, and 17 bases lay between the germline ends. The CDR3 runs 13 residues. Germline V gives CDR1 MNHEY, CDR2 SVGAGI.

The chain has TRBV24-1 and TRBJ2-7; D gene uncertain. The CDR3 has 14 amino acids. V was clipped by 2 bases and J by 4 bases, with 11 bases between them. CDR1 and CDR2 from the germline V gene are KGHDR and SFDVKD. The CDR3 here is CATSDSPDLYEQYF. The CDR3 bases are TGTGCCACCAGTGATTCTCCAGATCTGTACGAGCAGTACTTC.

This clonotype was counted only a few times. CDR3 nucleotide sequence: TGTGCCAGCAGCCAAGATCTCATCTACGAGCAGTACTTC. Translated, it gives CASSQDLIYEQYF. V is TRBV3-1 and J is TRBJ2-7; the D is unclear. Trimming pared 0 bases from V and 3 bases from J, leaving 6 bases between. This CDR3 comprises 13 residues. The V gene's germline CDR1 is LGHDT and CDR2 YNNKEL (reference sequence).

Only a few counts were recorded for this clonotype. This rearrangement joins TRBV10-1 to TRBJ2-7; D remains ambiguous. The CDR3 covers 13 residues. V lost 4 bases to trimming and J lost 4 bases, with 11 bases between them. Germline V CDR1 and CDR2: WNHNN, SYGVQD (reference sequence). The CDR3 nucleotides read TGCGCCAGCAGTGGACTCAAAGGGTACGAGCAGTACTTC. Translating it yields CASSGLKGYEQYF.

The V call is TRBV5-1, the J call TRBJ2-2, with D tentatively TRBD2 (6 bases). CDR3 size: 14 residues. Per germline, CDR1 SGHRS and CDR2 YFSETQ. V gave up 4 bases and J gave up 4 bases, with 11 bases separating them. CDR3 loop: CASSRRDSTGELFF. DNA of the CDR3: TGCGCCAGCAGCAGGCGGGATAGCACCGGGGAGCTGTTTTTT.

The gene calls are TRBV7-2 and TRBJ1-1; 7 bases match TRBD1. The length of the CDR3 is 14 residues. Unmatched junction bases numbered 5, after V lost 5 bases and J lost 2 bases. Germline CDR1 is SGHTA and CDR2 is FQGNSA. CDR3 bases: TGTGCCAGCAGCCGAAACAGGGGTAACACTGAAGCTTTCTTT. It specifies CASSRNRGNTEAFF. Looking up the rest from reference TRBV7-2 and TRBJ1-1 gives the full variable domain: GAGVSQSPSNKVTEKGKDVELRCDPISGHTALYWYRQSLGQGLEFLIYFQGNSAPDKSGLPSDRFSAERTGGSVSTLTIQRTQQEDSAVYLCASSRNRGNTEAFFGQGTRLTVV.

The sample holds a few counts of this clonotype. The chain joins TRBV6-2 or TRBV6-3 to TRBJ2-1; tentatively, D is TRBD1 (5 bases). Trimming removed 5 bases from V and 7 bases from J, with 9 bases in between. The CDR3 runs to 12 residues. Looked up from germline, CDR1 is MNHEY and CDR2 is SVGEGT. Here the CDR3 DNA reads TGTGCCAGCAGTAGGGGTATGAATGAGCAGTTCTTC. Residues: CASSRGMNEQFF.

This clonotype has a handful of counts. This chain joins TRBV7-2 and TRBJ2-1, with D unclear. Germline CDR1 is SGHTA and CDR2 is FQGNSA. CDR3 length equals 13 residues. Trimming pared 6 bases from V and 5 bases from J, leaving 11 bases between. Here the CDR3 reads CASSPDTHNEQFF. Written as DNA, the CDR3 is TGTGCCAGCAGTCCCGACACCCACAATGAGCAGTTCTTC.

V and J are TRBV11-3 and TRBJ2-7; possibly TRBD1 for D (6 bases). Germline CDR1 is SGHNT and CDR2 is YENEEA. The CDR3 is made up of 13 amino acids. V lost 5 bases, J lost 6 bases, and 14 bases lay in between. The CDR3 is CASSHNRAAEQYF. The CDR3 region has the DNA TGTGCCAGCAGCCATAACAGGGCGGCCGAGCAGTACTTC.